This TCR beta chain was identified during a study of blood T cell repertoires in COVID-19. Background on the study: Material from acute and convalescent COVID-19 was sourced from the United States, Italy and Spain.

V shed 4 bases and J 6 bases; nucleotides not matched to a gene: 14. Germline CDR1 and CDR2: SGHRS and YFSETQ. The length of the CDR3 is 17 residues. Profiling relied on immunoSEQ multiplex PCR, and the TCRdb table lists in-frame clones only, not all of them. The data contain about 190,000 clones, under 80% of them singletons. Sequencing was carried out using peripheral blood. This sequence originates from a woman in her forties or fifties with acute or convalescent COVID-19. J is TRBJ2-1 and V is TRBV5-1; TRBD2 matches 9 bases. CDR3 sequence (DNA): TGCGCCAGCAGCGACAGTGCCCTAGCGGGAATCGTCAATGAGCAGTTCTTC. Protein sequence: CASSDSALAGIVNEQFF.